One sample yielded the 22 T cell receptor beta chains listed below, sequenced in a study of blood T cell repertoires in COVID-19. Assay used: immunoSEQ multiplex PCR; TCRdb lists only in-frame clones, some missing. The table records 35,000 to 55,000 clones, 82% of them present only once. Sequencing used peripheral blood. The origin of the receptors is a woman aged 70-85 years with acute or convalescent COVID-19.

The V gene is TRBV15, the J gene TRBJ2-1; no clear D. The V end was cut by 0 bases, the J end by 1 base, with 16 bases between. The CDR3 has 18 residues. Germline V lookup: CDR1 LNHNV, CDR2 YYDKDF (reference sequence). The CDR3 loop reads CATSRDRLTLLSYNEQFF. The CDR3, as DNA: TGTGCCACCAGCAGAGACCGCCTGACTCTTCTTTCCTACAATGAGCAGTTCTTC. The whole variable domain, filled in from reference TRBV15 and TRBJ2-1, reads DAMVIQNPRYQVTQFGKPVTLSCSQTLNHNVMYWYQQKSSQAPKLLFHYYDKDFNNEADTPDNFQSRRPNTSFCFLDIRSPGLGDTAMYLCATSRDRLTLLSYNEQFFGPGTRLTVL.

The chain is built from TRBV10-3 and TRBJ2-3, with TRBD2 identical over 9 bases. Germline CDR1 is ENHRY and CDR2 is SYGVKD. CDR3 length: 14 amino acids. V shed 8 bases and J 6 bases; nucleotides not matched to a gene: 9. Here the CDR3 reads CAISAGGRVDTQYF. As DNA, the CDR3 is TGTGCCATCTCAGCGGGAGGACGGGTGGATACGCAGTATTTT.

This clone was picked up one time. The V call is TRBV7-2, the J call TRBJ2-7, with 7 positions matching TRBD1. The CDR3 has 15 residues. The J segment lost 5 bases and the V segment lost 2 bases, leaving 9 bases of the junction unmatched. Germline lookup yields CDR1 SGHTA and CDR2 FQGNSA. The CDR3 nucleotides are TGTGCCAGCAGCTTACCCAATCGACAGGGCCACGAGCAGTACTTC. Residues: CASSLPNRQGHEQYF.

The chain links TRBV5-4 to TRBJ2-7; the match to TRBD1 covers 7 bases. Germline trimming cut 3 bases from V and 0 bases from J; bases unmatched to any gene: 6. CDR1 and CDR2 (germline): SGHNT, YYREEE (reference sequence). The CDR3 runs 15 residues. The CDR3 nucleotides are TGTGCCAGCAGCTACGGACAGGAGTTCTCCTACGAGCAGTACTTC. It yields the protein CASSYGQEFSYEQYF.

This chain links TRBV19 with TRBJ2-1, with 8 nucleotides matching TRBD1. Germline V lookup: CDR1 LNHDA, CDR2 SQIVND (reference sequence). This CDR3 has 14 amino acids. V shed 5 bases and J 12 bases; nucleotides not matched to a gene: 12. Here the CDR3 reads CASSPPGQGSGQFF. CDR3 nucleotide sequence: TGTGCCAGTAGTCCCCCCGGACAGGGCAGTGGGCAGTTCTTC.

This clone was detected only once. The chain is built from TRBV12-3 or TRBV12-4 and TRBJ2-1, with TRBD1 matching 8 bases. J was trimmed by 6 bases and V by 7 bases; bases with no gene match: 5. CDR3 length: 13 amino acids. CDR3: CASTLTGVNEQFF. The CDR3 nucleotides read TGTGCCAGCACCCTGACAGGGGTCAATGAGCAGTTCTTC.

The chain employs TRBV6-5 and TRBJ1-2; possible D gene TRBD1, 5 bases. The germline gives CDR1 MNHEY, CDR2 SVGAGI. V shed 4 bases and J shed 4 bases, with 10 bases lying between them. The CDR3 spans 13 residues. The CDR3 here is CASSSGFSYGYTF. DNA of the CDR3: TGTGCCAGCAGTTCAGGGTTCAGCTATGGCTACACCTTC.

The J gene is TRBJ2-3, the V gene TRBV7-2; weak D call: TRBD2 (6 bases). CDR1 and CDR2 (germline): SGHTA, FQGNSA. The CDR3 loop spans 15 amino acids. V was pared by 4 bases and J by 2 bases, with 13 bases between. This chain's CDR3 is CASSWRDGITDTQYF. The CDR3 coding sequence is TGTGCCAGCAGCTGGAGGGACGGAATCACAGATACGCAGTATTTT.

This clone was counted once. The chain joins TRBV28 to TRBJ1-3, with D unresolved. The germline V and J ends were trimmed by 2 bases and 0 bases, with 11 bases remaining between them. Germline CDR1 MDHEN, CDR2 SYDVKM. The CDR3 spans 16 residues. This CDR3 reads CASSLIVQSSGNTIYF. The CDR3 nucleotides are TGTGCCAGCAGTTTAATAGTCCAAAGCTCTGGAAACACCATATATTTT.

In its sample, this clone ranks as medium-sized. This sequence joins TRBV7-3 and TRBJ1-2; tentatively, D is TRBD1 (5 bases). Germline-derived CDR1 and CDR2 are SGHTA and FQGTGA. The length of the CDR3 is 16 residues. Trimming pared 5 bases from V and 8 bases from J, leaving 24 bases between. The CDR3 reads CASSRVPDSAIGGYTF. For the CDR3, the DNA is TGTGCCAGCAGCCGAGTCCCCGACAGCGCCATCGGGGGCTACACCTTC.

The V and J genes are TRBV3-1 (or the pseudogene TRBV3-2) and TRBJ2-7; 10 nucleotides align to TRBD2. The CDR3 is made up of 15 amino acids. After removal of 5 bases from V and 3 bases from J, the junction contained 7 bases not matched to a gene. The germline CDR1 and CDR2 sequences are LGHDT and YNNKEL (reference sequence). CDR3 protein: CASSARWTSGYEQYF. In nucleotides, the CDR3 is TGTGCCAGCAGCGCAAGATGGACTAGCGGCTACGAGCAGTACTTC.

The chain recombines TRBV29-1 with TRBJ1-2; perhaps TRBD1 as D (5 bases). Germline V gene data show CDR1 as SQVTM and CDR2 as ANQGSEA. The CDR3 is 19 residues long. Trimming cost V 3 bases and J 0 bases, with 26 bases left between them. This chain's CDR3 is CSVEALKSEGAVPNYGYTF. The CDR3 DNA reads TGCAGCGTTGAGGCCTTGAAATCCGAAGGGGCAGTACCTAACTATGGCTACACCTTC.

The chain couples TRBV6-5 to TRBJ2-7, with TRBD2 identical over 7 bases. V shed 10 bases and J 6 bases; nucleotides not matched to a gene: 12. The CDR3 extends over 13 amino acids. Germline loops: CDR1 MNHEY, CDR2 SVGAGI. Written as DNA, the CDR3 is TGTGCCACCGTTGGCGGGAGAGGTGGCGAGCAGTACTTC. It codes for CATVGGRGGEQYF.

This rearrangement joins TRBV30 to TRBJ1-5, with 10 bases that match TRBD1. V gave up 7 bases and J gave up 4 bases; unmatched junction bases: 4. The CDR3 runs to 13 residues. Germline V gene sequence: CDR1 GTSNPN, CDR2 SVGIG (reference sequence). The CDR3 spells CALDRGKNQPQHF. The CDR3 nucleotides are TGTGCCTTGGACAGGGGGAAAAATCAGCCCCAGCATTTT.

The chain employs TRBV7-2 and TRBJ2-4; TRBD1 might be the D (5 bases). The CDR3 consists of 14 residues. In germline, CDR1 is SGHTA, CDR2 FQGNSA. Trimming cost V 5 bases and J 0 bases, with 8 bases left between them. The CDR3 loop is CASSQGSAKNIQYF. In nucleotides, the CDR3 is TGTGCCAGCAGCCAGGGATCAGCCAAAAACATTCAGTACTTC.

The chain links TRBV28 to TRBJ1-2, with D maybe TRBD1 (6 bases). Trimming took 7 bases from V and 3 from J, leaving 18 bases between them. The CDR3 is 15 amino acids. Per the germline V gene, CDR1 is MDHEN and CDR2 is SYDVKM. This CDR3 is CASTTGAGAHYGYTF. The CDR3 DNA is TGTGCCAGCACAACGGGAGCGGGGGCCCACTATGGCTACACCTTC.

V and J are TRBV6-2 or TRBV6-3 and TRBJ2-4, with 9 bases identical to TRBD2. The V and J ends lost 2 bases and 4 bases, in that order; junction bases with no gene match: 3. Germline V lookup: CDR1 MNHEY, CDR2 SVGEGT. CDR3 size: 15 residues. The CDR3 DNA follows: TGTGCCAGCAGTTACCCTCTAGCGGGAAAAAACATTCAGTACTTC. Translated: CASSYPLAGKNIQYF.

This rearrangement joins TRBV27 to TRBJ2-7, with 10 bases identical to TRBD1. The CDR3 has 15 amino acids. Germline V CDR1 and CDR2: MNHEY, SMNVEV (reference sequence). V gave up 6 bases and J gave up 5 bases; unmatched junction bases: 10. CDR3 DNA: TGTGCCAGCAGGGAGAGGGACAGGGGCCCCCACGAGCAGTACTTC. Amino acid sequence: CASRERDRGPHEQYF.

V gene TRBV28 combines with J gene TRBJ1-1, with 7 bases identical to TRBD1. J gave up 4 bases and V 4 bases, and 9 bases lay outside the gene matches. The CDR3 sequence is 15 residues long. Germline V gene lookup returns CDR1 MDHEN and CDR2 SYDVKM. As DNA, the CDR3 is TGTGCCAGCAGTTCCCTACGGACAGGTCGCACTGAAGCTTTCTTT. Residues: CASSSLRTGRTEAFF.

This clone was found once. The rearrangement joins TRBV7-8 to TRBJ2-1; TRBD1 matches 11 bases. Unmatched junction bases numbered 3, after V lost 3 bases and J lost 5 bases. The CDR3 loop spans 15 amino acids. Per the germline V gene, CDR1 is SGHVS and CDR2 is FQNEAQ. In DNA, the CDR3 is TGTGCCAGCAGCTTCCGGACAGGGGGCCACAATGAGCAGTTCTTC. It codes for CASSFRTGGHNEQFF.

The V gene is TRBV29-1, the J gene TRBJ2-3; 8 nucleotides match TRBD1. Germline-derived CDR1 and CDR2 are SQVTM and ANQGSEA. The CDR3 has 13 amino acids. J was trimmed by 2 bases and V by 7 bases; bases with no gene match: 5. CDR3 coding DNA: TGCAGCGCAGGGGGCAGGGACACAGATACGCAGTATTTT. This gives the protein CSAGGRDTDTQYF.

The chain recombines TRBV7-9 with TRBJ2-7, with D possibly matching TRBD1 (6 bases). V dropped 7 bases and J dropped 3 bases, with 16 bases sitting between them. The length of the CDR3 is 14 residues. Germline V gene sequence: CDR1 SEHNR, CDR2 FQNEAQ (reference sequence). The chain's CDR3 is CASTPRAGDYEQYF. The DNA of the CDR3 is TGTGCCAGCACCCCTCGAGCAGGGGACTACGAGCAGTACTTC.